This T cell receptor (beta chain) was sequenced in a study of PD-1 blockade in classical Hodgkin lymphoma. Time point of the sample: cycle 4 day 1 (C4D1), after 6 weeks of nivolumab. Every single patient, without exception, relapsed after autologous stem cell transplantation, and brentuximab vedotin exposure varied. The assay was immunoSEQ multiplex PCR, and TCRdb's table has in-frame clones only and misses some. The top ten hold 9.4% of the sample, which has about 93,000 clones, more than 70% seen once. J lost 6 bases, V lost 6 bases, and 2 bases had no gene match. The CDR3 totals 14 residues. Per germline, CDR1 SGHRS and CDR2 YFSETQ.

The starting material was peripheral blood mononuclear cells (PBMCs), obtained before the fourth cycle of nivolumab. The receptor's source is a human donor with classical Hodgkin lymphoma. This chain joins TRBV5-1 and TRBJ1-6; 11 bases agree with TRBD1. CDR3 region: CASTGQGGNSPLHF. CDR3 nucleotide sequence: TGCGCCAGCACGGGACAGGGGGGTAATTCACCCCTCCACTTT.